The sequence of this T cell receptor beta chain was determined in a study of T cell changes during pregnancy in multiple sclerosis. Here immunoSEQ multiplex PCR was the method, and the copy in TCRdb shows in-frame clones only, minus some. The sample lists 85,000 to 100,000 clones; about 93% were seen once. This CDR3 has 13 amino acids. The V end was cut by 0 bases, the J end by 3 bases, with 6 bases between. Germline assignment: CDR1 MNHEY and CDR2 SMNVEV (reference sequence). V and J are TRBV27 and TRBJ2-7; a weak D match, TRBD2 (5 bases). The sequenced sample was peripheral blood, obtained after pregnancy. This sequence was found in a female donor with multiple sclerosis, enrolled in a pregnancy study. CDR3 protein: CASSLSGDYEQYF. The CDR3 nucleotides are TGTGCCAGCAGTTTATCCGGGGACTACGAGCAGTACTTC.